The 13 T cell receptor beta chains given below trace back to one sample, sequenced in a study of beta chain features in type 1 diabetes. Expressed TCRB transcripts were sequenced because the entire RNA isolate underwent reverse transcription. Profiled with immunoSEQ multiplex PCR; TCRdb holds only in-frame clones, not every one. This repertoire shows roughly 60,000 clones, approximately 62% found once; its top ten account for 2.2%. What was sequenced was Tregs from blood. The receptors come from a young woman in good health.

This chain joins TRBV20-1 and TRBJ1-2, with a tentative D call TRBD1 (5 bases). The germline CDR1 and CDR2 sequences are DFQATT and SNEGSKA (reference sequence). V lost 4 bases and J 11 bases, leaving 11 bases between the germline ends. There are 10 residues in the CDR3. The CDR3 loop reads CSAKDIRYTF. The CDR3 DNA reads as TGCAGTGCTAAGGACATCCGATACACCTTC.

The chain is built from TRBV28 and TRBJ2-7; 7 nucleotides agree with TRBD1. J was trimmed by 3 bases and V by 5 bases; bases with no gene match: 4. The CDR3 covers 13 residues. The germline V gene has CDR1 MDHEN and CDR2 SYDVKM. CDR3 nucleotides: TGTGCCAGCAGTCCCGACAGGGACTACGAGCAGTACTTC. Translation gives CASSPDRDYEQYF. Based on the CDR3 plus reference TRBV28 and TRBJ2-7, the full variable domain is DVKVTQSSRYLVKRTGEKVFLECVQDMDHENMFWYRQDPGLGLRLIYFSYDVKMKEKGDIPEGYSVSREKKERFSLILESASTNQTSMYLCASSPDRDYEQYFGPGTRLTVT.

This sequence joins TRBV19 and TRBJ1-2; D unresolved. The V end lost 3 bases, the J end lost 5 bases, and 13 bases lay between the germline ends. The CDR3 contains 14 residues. Germline V gives CDR1 LNHDA, CDR2 SQIVND (reference sequence). The chain's CDR3 is CASSIITADYGYTF. The DNA for the CDR3 is TGTGCCAGTAGTATCATTACAGCAGATTATGGCTACACCTTC. Drawing the rest from reference TRBV19 and TRBJ1-2, the complete variable domain is DGGITQSPKYLFRKEGQNVTLSCEQNLNHDAMYWYRQDPGQGLRLIYYSQIVNDFQKGDIAEGYSVSREKKESFPLTVTSAQKNPTAFYLCASSIITADYGYTFGSGTRLTVV.

This clone has just one count. The genes are TRBV5-6 and TRBJ1-6, with 9 bases that match TRBD1. This CDR3 contains 16 residues. CDR1 SGHDT and CDR2 YYEEEE come from the germline V gene. V lost 4 bases to trimming and J lost 10 bases; unmatched junction nucleotides: 12. CDR3 region: CASSQYAGTGLSPLHF. Here the CDR3 DNA reads TGTGCCAGCAGCCAATACGCCGGGACAGGGTTATCACCCCTCCACTTT.

This clone was counted a few times. The chain uses TRBV5-1 and TRBJ2-7, with D perhaps TRBD1 (6 bases). The length of the CDR3 is 13 residues. V was cut by 4 bases and J by 3 bases, with 11 bases left in between. Germline V gives CDR1 SGHRS, CDR2 YFSETQ. CDR3 nucleotide sequence: TGCGCCAGCAGCAACAGGGAAAACTACGAGCAGTACTTC. It yields the protein CASSNRENYEQYF.

The CDR3 spells CASSSTGGRTETQYF. The DNA for the CDR3 is TGTGCCAGCAGCTCGACAGGGGGCAGAACGGAGACCCAGTACTTC. This chain links TRBV5-6 with TRBJ2-5, with TRBD1 matching 10 bases. The J segment lost 5 bases and the V segment lost 3 bases, leaving 7 bases of the junction unmatched. The CDR3 has 15 amino acids. The germline gives CDR1 SGHDT, CDR2 YYEEEE. Drawing the rest from reference TRBV5-6 and TRBJ2-5, the complete variable domain is DAGVTQSPTHLIKTRGQQVTLRCSPKSGHDTVSWYQQALGQGPQFIFQYYEEEERQRGNFPDRFSGHQFPNYSSELNVNALLLGDSALYLCASSSTGGRTETQYFGPGTRLLVL.

In its sample, this clone was seen once. The rearrangement uses TRBV30 and TRBJ2-5; 7 bases fit TRBD2. The J call may not be correct, given that the DNA end is closer to TRBJ2-7. The CDR3 consists of 14 residues. Germline CDR1 reads GTSNPN; CDR2 reads SVGIG (reference sequence). The CDR3 sequence: CAWKSPSGTYEQYF. The CDR3, as DNA: TGTGCCTGGAAATCGCCGAGCGGGACCTACGAGCAGTACTTC.

V is TRBV7-3 and J is TRBJ2-3, with D possibly matching TRBD2 (7 bases). Germline-derived CDR1 and CDR2 are SGHTA and FQGTGA. V lost 1 base and J lost 1, with 15 bases in between. This CDR3 is built from 17 residues. For the CDR3, the DNA is TGTGCCAGCAGCTTAAGGGGGGCGGGGGTCGGCACAGATACGCAGTATTTT. Protein: CASSLRGAGVGTDTQYF.

This clone was recorded a few times. This chain links TRBV6-6 with TRBJ2-5, with D maybe TRBD2 (6 bases). Trimming cost V 5 bases and J 9 bases, with 16 bases left between them. CDR1 MNHNY and CDR2 SVGAGI come from the germline V gene (reference sequence). The CDR3 length is 13 residues. The CDR3 DNA sequence: TGTGCCAGCAGTAGACTAGTGGGTAGGGCCCAGTACTTC. Translating gives CASSRLVGRAQYF.

The chain combines TRBV7-2 with TRBJ1-1, with D possibly TRBD1 on 6 matching bases. The length of the CDR3 is 14 residues. Germline CDR1 reads SGHTA; CDR2 reads FQGNSA. Trimming pared 4 bases from V and 3 bases from J, leaving 12 bases between. CDR3 sequence: CASSSLQGYTEAFF. DNA of the CDR3: TGTGCCAGCAGCTCCCTACAGGGTTACACTGAAGCTTTCTTT.

The chain recombines TRBV7-2 with TRBJ2-5; D might be TRBD2 (5 bases). The DNA end is more similar to TRBJ2-7, so the J call may be wrong. This CDR3 comprises 14 residues. Germline CDR1 reads SGHTA; CDR2 reads FQGNSA. As DNA, the CDR3 is TGTGCCAGCAGCTTAGTTAAGGGAGCTTACGAGCAGTACTTC. Its translation is CASSLVKGAYEQYF.

This chain joins TRBV18 and TRBJ1-2, with 7 bases matching TRBD1. The CDR3 consists of 15 residues. Germline V gives CDR1 KGHSH, CDR2 LQKENI. V trimming: 3 bases; J trimming: 2 bases; junction bases outside the gene matches: 6. For the CDR3, the DNA is TGTGCCAGCTCACCTGCGACAGGGAGAAACTATGGCTACACCTTC. This codes for CASSPATGRNYGYTF.

The V gene is TRBV7-5, the J gene TRBJ2-1; TRBD2, as called in the table, went unchecked against the DNA. TRBV7-5 is designated a pseudogene. The CDR3 extends over 12 amino acids. The CDR3 bases are TGTGCCAGCAGCCCTTCCCCGAATGAGCAGTTCTTC. Translation: CASSPSPNEQFF.